The present TCR beta chain was sequenced within a study of shared clonotypes between healthy human individuals (dated by TCRdb to 2019 to 2021). For context, the study as a whole: The cohort included a few men and a couple of women between 18 and 49 years of age. For each donor, three plates each were used for CD4 naive and CD4 memory, two plates were used for CD8 naive, and one plate was used for CD8 memory. To estimate repertoire size and how much clonotype sharing occurs between individuals, the study deeply sequenced the blood TCR repertoires of roughly 5 healthy adults. To increase sequencing depth and limit assay-specific biases, TCR repertoire library preparation and sequencing were carried out by different laboratories using diverse techniques. Leukapheresis yielded between about 0.85 and 10 billion PBMCs per donor. The study at large found these results: Only blood was sampled, and tissue TCR repertoires likely differ from those in blood. Estimated clonotype richness was generally larger for naive than for memory subsets. Pairwise subsampling indicated that sequencing depth was expected to affect the degree of clonotype sharing among donors. Clonotypes shared by all four sorted-subset donors showed higher generation probabilities than non-shared clonotypes. When a handful of donors were compared, the shared fraction of clonotypes was around 5% for naive CD4, about 4% for naive CD8, 2% to 2.5% for memory CD4, and approximately 0.4% for memory CD8. The genetic and exposure-history diversity represented was limited by the small number of donors. Incomplete sequencing was indicated by rarefaction of sorted-subset datasets, despite the large sequencing depth.

In the case of this clone: The target of this receptor is not known. Base qualities are not recorded, but no much larger clone differs from it by a single base. The sample holds other DNA sequences that translate to the same CDR3.

The donors were healthy, HIV-negative adults with no recently reported acute infections or vaccinations. Only Caucasian adults living in Nashville, Tennessee, USA were represented among the donors. CD4+ T cells were enriched by magnetic negative selection; naive cells were then positively selected on CD45RA, and the negative fraction formed the memory subset. Blood was collected by leukapheresis, and PBMCs were isolated by Ficoll-Histopaque density gradient centrifugation and then cryopreserved in liquid nitrogen vapor phase. Purity and quantity of every magnetically sorted T cell population were checked by analytical flow cytometry. Each sorted fraction had its genomic DNA isolated and then quantified by UV absorbance on a Nanodrop 2000c. Using the deep immunoSEQ assay, multiplex PCR amplified TCR CDR3 regions from genomic DNA. Extracted genomic DNA from each cell subset was spread evenly across all wells of several immunoSEQ 96-well plates, with each plate serving as a replicate. For sorted subsets, each replicate PCR was loaded with 150 to 250 ng genomic DNA, equivalent to 25,000 to 30,000 T cell genomes. Purified libraries were quantified with a Qubit 3.0 fluorometer, sized on a Bioanalyzer 2100, and re-quantified with the KAPA Library Quantification kit. Each immunoSEQ 96-well plate was sequenced on its own single-read 150-cycle Illumina NextSeq 550 flow cell. Per the source publication's procedure: Because only junctional sequences without quality scores were contained in the immunoSEQ output, filtering matching that applied to full-length reads could not be performed. Sequences were annotated with PyIR, a Python wrapper for IgBLAST v1.9, using IMGT germline references to assign V/J genes and CDR3. Any read was removed if the V/J assignment was weak (E-value above 1e-6), the CDR3 was missing, or the read contained stop codons, out-of-frame junctions, or ambiguous translated residues. V3J clonotypes were defined by identical inferred V gene, J gene, and CDR3 amino acid sequence. Percentage overlap between repertoires was calculated by dividing the number of shared unique clonotypes by the size of the smaller repertoire. Three approaches were used to assess repertoire richness: RTK rarefaction, the Chao1 estimator, and Recon v2.1 estimates of unobserved clonotypes. Generation probabilities for all TCRbeta clonotypes obtained by the gDNA method from several donors were computed using OLGA. TCRdb stores this immuneACCESS table with in-frame sequences only. Part of the clones is absent; in the studies checked, under half of the shortfall reflects unresolved V genes, and no reason is known for the rest. D and trimming come from the DNA, and the V and J calls and clone size come from that table. For this sample there are some 580,000 clones; 97% appear just once. The ten largest clones represent 0.055% to 0.07% of the sample.

The receptor was derived from a woman in her 30s in good health. The sample taken for sequencing was naive CD4+ T cells sorted from blood. This sample's cell subset or site label indicates: CD45RA+ positively selected.

The DNA is TGTGCCAGCTCACTGACTAACTATGGCTACACCTTC. It specifies CASSLTNYGYTF. This chain is built from TRBV18 and TRBJ1-2, with the D gene too uncertain to name. Sequences KGHSH (CDR1) and LQKENI (CDR2) are obtained from the germline V gene. The CDR3 goes from the cysteine to the phenylalanine over 12 residues. Solely the CDR3 DNA is kept, with 36 bases framed from the first base. V and J lose 4 bases and 0 bases, and a span of 3 bases separates them.